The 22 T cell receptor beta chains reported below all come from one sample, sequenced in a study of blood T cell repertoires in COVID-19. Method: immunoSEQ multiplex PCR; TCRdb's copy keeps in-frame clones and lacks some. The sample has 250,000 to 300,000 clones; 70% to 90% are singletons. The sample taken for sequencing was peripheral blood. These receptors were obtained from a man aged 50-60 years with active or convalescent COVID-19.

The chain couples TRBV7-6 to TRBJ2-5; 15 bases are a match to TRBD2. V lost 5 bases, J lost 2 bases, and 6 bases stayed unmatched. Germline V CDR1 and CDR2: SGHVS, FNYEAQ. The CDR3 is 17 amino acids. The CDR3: CASSTGLAGGVQETQYF. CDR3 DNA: TGTGCCAGCAGCACCGGACTAGCGGGAGGGGTTCAAGAGACCCAGTACTTC.

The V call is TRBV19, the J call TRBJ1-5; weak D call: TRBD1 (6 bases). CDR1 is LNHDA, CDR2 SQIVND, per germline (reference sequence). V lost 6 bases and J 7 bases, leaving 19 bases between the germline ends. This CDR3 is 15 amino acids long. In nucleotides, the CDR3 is TGTGCCAGTAGCCTTTCGGGCCCTGGACAGCAGCCCCAGCATTTT. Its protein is CASSLSGPGQQPQHF. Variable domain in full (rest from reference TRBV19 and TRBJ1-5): DGGITQSPKYLFRKEGQNVTLSCEQNLNHDAMYWYRQDPGQGLRLIYYSQIVNDFQKGDIAEGYSVSREKKESFPLTVTSAQKNPTAFYLCASSLSGPGQQPQHFGDGTRLSIL.

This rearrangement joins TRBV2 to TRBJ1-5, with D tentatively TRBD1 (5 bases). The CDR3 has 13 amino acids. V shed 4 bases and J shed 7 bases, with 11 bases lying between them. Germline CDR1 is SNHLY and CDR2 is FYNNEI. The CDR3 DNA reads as TGTGCCAGCAGTGGACAGTCACAACAGCCCCAGCATTTT. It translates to CASSGQSQQPQHF.

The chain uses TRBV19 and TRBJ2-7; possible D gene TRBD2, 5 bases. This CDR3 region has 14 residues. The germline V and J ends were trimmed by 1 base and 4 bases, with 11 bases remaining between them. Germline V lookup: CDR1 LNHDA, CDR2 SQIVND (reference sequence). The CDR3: CASSIAPGGYEQYF. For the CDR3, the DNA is TGTGCCAGTAGTATAGCCCCTGGCGGGTACGAGCAGTACTTC.

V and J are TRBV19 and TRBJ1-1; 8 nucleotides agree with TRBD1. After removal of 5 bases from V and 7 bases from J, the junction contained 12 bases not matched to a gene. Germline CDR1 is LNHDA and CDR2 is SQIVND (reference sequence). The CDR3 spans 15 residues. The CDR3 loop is CASSLSGGANLEAFF. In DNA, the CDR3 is TGTGCCAGTAGTTTATCAGGGGGCGCGAATCTTGAAGCTTTCTTT.

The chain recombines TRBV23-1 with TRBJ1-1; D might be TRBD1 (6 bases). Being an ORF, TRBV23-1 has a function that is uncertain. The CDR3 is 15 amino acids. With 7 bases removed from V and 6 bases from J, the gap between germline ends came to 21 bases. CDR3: CASTVQGVPLAEAFF. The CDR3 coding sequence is TGCGCCAGCACGGTACAGGGTGTCCCCCTCGCTGAAGCTTTCTTT.

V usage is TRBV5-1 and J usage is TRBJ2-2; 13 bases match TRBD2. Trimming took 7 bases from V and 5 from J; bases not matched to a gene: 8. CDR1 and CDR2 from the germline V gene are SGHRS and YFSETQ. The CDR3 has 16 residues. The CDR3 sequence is CASYRTSGRNTGELFF. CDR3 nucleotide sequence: TGCGCCAGCTACCGGACTAGCGGGAGAAATACCGGGGAGCTGTTTTTT.

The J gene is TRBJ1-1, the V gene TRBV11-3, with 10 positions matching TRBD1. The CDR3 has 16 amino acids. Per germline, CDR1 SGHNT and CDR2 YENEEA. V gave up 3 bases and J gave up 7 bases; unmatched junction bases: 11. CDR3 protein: CASSFVRGTGVGEAFF. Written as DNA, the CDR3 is TGTGCCAGCAGCTTTGTCCGGGGGACAGGGGTAGGTGAAGCTTTCTTT.

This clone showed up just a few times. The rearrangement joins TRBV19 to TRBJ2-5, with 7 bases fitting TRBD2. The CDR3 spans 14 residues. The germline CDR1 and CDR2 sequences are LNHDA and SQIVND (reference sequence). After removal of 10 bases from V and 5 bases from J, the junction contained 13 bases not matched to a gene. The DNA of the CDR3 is TGTGCCACCTCAAGGGACTACCAAAGGGAGACCCAGTACTTC. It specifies CATSRDYQRETQYF.

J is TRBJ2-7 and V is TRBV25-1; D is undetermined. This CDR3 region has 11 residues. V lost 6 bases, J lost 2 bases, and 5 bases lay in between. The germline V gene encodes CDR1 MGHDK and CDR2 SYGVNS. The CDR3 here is CASRETYEQYF. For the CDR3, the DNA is TGTGCCAGCAGGGAGACCTACGAGCAGTACTTC.

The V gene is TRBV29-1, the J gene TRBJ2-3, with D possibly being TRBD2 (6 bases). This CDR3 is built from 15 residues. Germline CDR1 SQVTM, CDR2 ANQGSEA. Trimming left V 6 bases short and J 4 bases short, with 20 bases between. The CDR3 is CSVDRQAGYADTQYF. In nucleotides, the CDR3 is TGCAGCGTCGACCGGCAGGCGGGATATGCAGATACGCAGTATTTT.

The CDR3, as DNA: TGCGCCAGCAGGAGACGGGAATCCTACAATGAGCAGTTCTTC. This encodes CASRRRESYNEQFF. The V gene is TRBV5-1, the J gene TRBJ2-1; TRBD2 is a possible D gene (5 bases). Per germline, CDR1 SGHRS and CDR2 YFSETQ. The CDR3 has 14 residues. V was trimmed by 5 bases and J by 1 base, leaving 10 bases between them.

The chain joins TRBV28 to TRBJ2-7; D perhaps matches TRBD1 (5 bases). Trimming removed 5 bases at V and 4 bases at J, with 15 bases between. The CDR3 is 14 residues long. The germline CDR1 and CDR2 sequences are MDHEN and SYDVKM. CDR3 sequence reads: CASSRVTGGYEQYF. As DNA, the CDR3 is TGTGCCAGCAGTCGGGTTACAGGTGGATACGAGCAGTACTTC.

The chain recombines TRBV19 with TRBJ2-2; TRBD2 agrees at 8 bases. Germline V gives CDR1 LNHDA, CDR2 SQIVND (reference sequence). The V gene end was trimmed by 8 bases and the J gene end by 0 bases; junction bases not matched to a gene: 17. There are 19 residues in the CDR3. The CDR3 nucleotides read TGTGCCAGTTCTGCCGTAGCGGGGCGGGGGAATTCGAACACCGGGGAGCTGTTTTTT. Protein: CASSAVAGRGNSNTGELFF.

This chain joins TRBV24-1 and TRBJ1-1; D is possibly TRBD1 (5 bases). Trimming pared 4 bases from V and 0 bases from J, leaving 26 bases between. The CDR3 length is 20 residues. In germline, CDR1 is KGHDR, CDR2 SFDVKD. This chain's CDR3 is CATSEPTYRSPGTVNTEAFF. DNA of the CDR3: TGTGCCACCAGTGAGCCGACCTACAGGTCACCCGGCACGGTGAACACTGAAGCTTTCTTT.

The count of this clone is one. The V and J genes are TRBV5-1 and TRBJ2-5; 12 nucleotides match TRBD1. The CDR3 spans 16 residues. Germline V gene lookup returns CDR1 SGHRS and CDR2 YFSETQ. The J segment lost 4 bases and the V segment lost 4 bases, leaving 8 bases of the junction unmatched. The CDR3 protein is CASSPGDRGRGETQYF. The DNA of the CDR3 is TGCGCCAGCAGCCCCGGGGACAGGGGGCGGGGAGAGACCCAGTACTTC.

CDR3: CASSSQAGTADEQFF. The CDR3 DNA follows: TGTGCCAGCAGCTCCCAAGCGGGAACGGCGGATGAGCAGTTCTTC. V gene TRBV7-3 combines with J gene TRBJ2-1; 7 bases agree with TRBD2. Per germline, CDR1 SGHTA and CDR2 FQGTGA. The CDR3 consists of 15 residues. The V and J ends lost 4 bases and 8 bases, in that order; junction bases with no gene match: 11.

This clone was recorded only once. The chain's CDR3 is CASSGGRSNQPQHF. CDR3 DNA sequence: TGTGCCAGCAGCGGAGGACGGAGCAATCAGCCCCAGCATTTT. This chain uses TRBV5-8 with TRBJ1-5, with D unclear. V was clipped by 4 bases and J by 1 base, with 9 bases between them. Germline CDR1 SGHTS, CDR2 YDEGEE. The CDR3 extends over 14 amino acids.

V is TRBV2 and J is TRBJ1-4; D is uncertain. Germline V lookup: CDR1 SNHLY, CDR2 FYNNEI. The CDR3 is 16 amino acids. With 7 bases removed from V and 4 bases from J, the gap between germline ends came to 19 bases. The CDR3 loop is CASTPWRTGNNEKLFF. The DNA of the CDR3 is TGTGCCAGCACCCCCTGGAGGACGGGAAATAATGAAAAACTGTTTTTT.

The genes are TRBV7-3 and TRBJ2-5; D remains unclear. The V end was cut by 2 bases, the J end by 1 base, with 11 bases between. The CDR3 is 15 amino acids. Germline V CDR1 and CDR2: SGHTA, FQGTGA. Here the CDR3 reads CASSLARAPQETQYF. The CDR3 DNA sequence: TGTGCCAGCAGCTTAGCGCGCGCCCCCCAAGAGACCCAGTACTTC.

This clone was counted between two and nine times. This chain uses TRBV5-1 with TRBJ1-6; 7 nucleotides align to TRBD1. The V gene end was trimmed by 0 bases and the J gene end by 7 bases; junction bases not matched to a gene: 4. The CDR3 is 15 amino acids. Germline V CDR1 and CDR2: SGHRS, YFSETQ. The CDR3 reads CASSLEGGQNSPLHF. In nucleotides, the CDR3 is TGCGCCAGCAGCTTGGAAGGGGGACAGAATTCACCCCTCCACTTT.

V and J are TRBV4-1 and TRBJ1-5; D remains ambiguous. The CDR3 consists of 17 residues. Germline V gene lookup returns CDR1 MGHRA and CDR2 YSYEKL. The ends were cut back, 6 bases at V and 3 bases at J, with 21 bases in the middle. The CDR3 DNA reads TGCGCCAGCAGTCATCCTTTCGGGGAGGGCCTCAATCAGCCCCAGCATTTT. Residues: CASSHPFGEGLNQPQHF.